These T cell receptor beta chains were read from a single sample in a study of blood T cell repertoires in COVID-19. Assay: immunoSEQ multiplex PCR; the TCRdb copy retains only in-frame clones and omits some. The sample consists of over 95,000 clones, approximately 91% of them appearing once. Input material: peripheral blood. These receptors were taken from a woman aged 65 to 85 who had recovered from COVID-19. The CDR3 runs from the conserved cysteine through the conserved F or W. D genes are given only for firm matches. Part of the rows lack a size; the others show once, few, many or a class for expanded clones.

cdr3_nt cdr3_aa v_call d_call clone_size j_call
TGTGCCAGCTCACCAATGGGGTTCAGGGTTGACACTGAAGCTTTCTTT CASSPMGFRVDTEAFF TRBV18 . . TRBJ1-1
TGTGCCAGCAGCCCGTGGACTAGCGGGGGGGAAGATACGCAGTATTTT CASSPWTSGGEDTQYF TRBV11-2 TRBD2 once TRBJ2-3
TGTGCCAGTAGTACCGGGACAGGGGACACAGATACGCAGTATTTT CASSTGTGDTDTQYF TRBV19 TRBD1 . TRBJ2-3
TGTGCCAGCAGTGGGACTAGCGGGAGCACAGATACGCAGTATTTT CASSGTSGSTDTQYF TRBV2 TRBD2 . TRBJ2-3
TGTGCCAGCAGTTTAGGAGGAGTTTCCCTTTACGAGCAGTACTTC CASSLGGVSLYEQYF TRBV28 . . TRBJ2-7
TGCGCCAGCAGCTTGGCCGGGACAGGGCTCCACGAGCAGTACTTC CASSLAGTGLHEQYF TRBV5-1 TRBD1 . TRBJ2-7
TGTGCCAGCAGCCTCAGGGCGCCAGAGGACGAGCAGTACTTC CASSLRAPEDEQYF TRBV6-5 . . TRBJ2-7
TGTGCCAGCAGTTTGGGGGCTAAGAGTCAGCCCCAGCATTTT CASSLGAKSQPQHF TRBV28 . . TRBJ1-5
TGTGCCATCAGTGAACCGGGACAGGGAAGCTCCTACGAGCAGTACTTC CAISEPGQGSSYEQYF TRBV10-3 TRBD1 . TRBJ2-7
TGTGCCAGCAGCCAGTGGAGGCTTTTGAACACTGAAGCTTTCTTT CASSQWRLLNTEAFF TRBV3-1/TRBV3-2 . . TRBJ1-1
TGCGCCAGCAGCCCCCCCCGTACCGGAGGCACTGAAGCTTTCTTT CASSPPRTGGTEAFF TRBV4-1 . . TRBJ1-1
TGTGCCAGCAGTGAAGCGGGCCTTTATGGCTACACCTTC CASSEAGLYGYTF TRBV6-1 . . TRBJ1-2
TGTGCCAGCAGCGTAGTCCTAGCGGGAGGGGCGGATGAGCAGTTCTTC CASSVVLAGGADEQFF TRBV9 TRBD2 . TRBJ2-1
TGTGCCAGCAGTCCCTCCCTTTACAATGAGCAGTTCTTC CASSPSLYNEQFF TRBV28 . . TRBJ2-1
TGTGCCAGTAGGACAGGGATGGTTCCGGACACCGGGGAGCTGTTTTTT CASRTGMVPDTGELFF TRBV19 TRBD1 . TRBJ2-2
TGTGCCAGCAGAACACTGGCGGGAGATGAAGATACGCAGTATTTT CASRTLAGDEDTQYF TRBV6-5 TRBD2 . TRBJ2-3
TGCGCCAGCAGCCAAGCGACCTCGGGAGCCAAAAACATTCAGTACTTC CASSQATSGAKNIQYF TRBV4-3 . . TRBJ2-4
TGTGCCAGCAGCCCCCCCGGGGTGACAGGGAGCTTTTTCTTT CASSPPGVTGSFFF TRBV7-2 TRBD1 once TRBJ1-1
TGTGCCAGTGCCGGGACAGGGTTACCTGGGGCCAACGTCCTGACTTTC CASAGTGLPGANVLTF TRBV19 TRBD1 . TRBJ2-6
TGTGCCAGCAGCCAAGATTCGGGGGAGACCCAGTACTTC CASSQDSGETQYF TRBV4-2 . few TRBJ2-5
TGTGCCAGCAGTGAATCGGGACAGGGAGTTTGGGGAGATACGCAGTATTTT CASSESGQGVWGDTQYF TRBV2 TRBD1 . TRBJ2-3
TGTGCCTGGAGTCCTAGCGGGACCACAGATACGCAGTATTTT CAWSPSGTTDTQYF TRBV30 TRBD2 . TRBJ2-3
TGTGCCAGCAGTTTCCTTGGCGGGAGGGCGGTGGTTACGCAGTATTTT CASSFLGGRAVVTQYF TRBV28 TRBD2 once TRBJ2-3
TGCAGTGCTAGCCCTACACCCCTCCACTTT CSASPTPLHF TRBV20-1 . . TRBJ1-6
TGCAGCGTTTCCCCTCTAGTAGAAGATGAAAAACTGTTTTTT CSVSPLVEDEKLFF TRBV29-1 . once TRBJ1-4
TGCAGCGTTGAAACTAGCCAGACCTACGAGCAGTACTTC CSVETSQTYEQYF TRBV29-1 . . TRBJ2-7
TGTGCCATCAGTGCCCCCCGTAGACAGGGGATCGGGGAGCTGTTTTTT CAISAPRRQGIGELFF TRBV10-3 TRBD1 . TRBJ2-2
TGCGCCAGCAGCCAAGGCGGACAGGCCTTCTACGAGCAGTACTTC CASSQGGQAFYEQYF TRBV4-1 TRBD1 . TRBJ2-7
TGTGCCAGCCGTTCCCACAGGGGAAACTATGGCTACACCTTC CASRSHRGNYGYTF TRBV28 TRBD1 . TRBJ1-2
TGTGCCAGCAGTTTGCCCGGTTCGGAGACCCAGTACTTC CASSLPGSETQYF TRBV28 . . TRBJ2-5
TGTGCCAGCAGCCAAGAGGGCCTTCCAGGGGAGCTGTTTTTT CASSQEGLPGELFF TRBV4-2 . . TRBJ2-2
TGTGCCAGCAGTTTAGGGGCAGGAGGGACCGGGGAGCTGTTTTTT CASSLGAGGTGELFF TRBV28 . once TRBJ2-2
TGTGCCAGCAGCTTGTGGCTAGCGGCCAGCTCCTACAATGAGCAGTTCTTC CASSLWLAASSYNEQFF TRBV5-8 TRBD2 . TRBJ2-1
TGCAGCGTCGGACAGAACACTGAAGCTTTCTTT CSVGQNTEAFF TRBV29-1 . . TRBJ1-1
TGTGCCACCGCGGACAGGGTGGCCCCCGGGGAGCTGTTTTTT CATADRVAPGELFF TRBV19 TRBD1 . TRBJ2-2
TGTGCCAGCAGCCAAGATCTGGGACACTTATCCTACGAGCAGTACTTC CASSQDLGHLSYEQYF TRBV4-2 . . TRBJ2-7
TGCGCCAGCAGCCACGTAACTAGCGGGAGCCGATTTTCTGAGCAGTTCTTC CASSHVTSGSRFSEQFF TRBV4-1 TRBD2 . TRBJ2-1
TGCGCCAGCAGATCCGGACAGGGTGCGGGTACGCAGTATTTT CASRSGQGAGTQYF TRBV5-1 TRBD1 . TRBJ2-3
TGTGCCAGCAGTCCCGGGACAGGGTATGGCTACACCTTC CASSPGTGYGYTF TRBV27 TRBD1 . TRBJ1-2
TGTGCCAGCAGTTACTTACCCGGTAGACTAGGGGCCAATGAGCAGTTCTTC CASSYLPGRLGANEQFF TRBV6-2/TRBV6-3 . . TRBJ2-1
TGTGCCAGCAGCCCAGGGGGCTCTGGAAACACCATATATTTT CASSPGGSGNTIYF TRBV5-5 TRBD1 . TRBJ1-3
TGTGCCATCAGAGAGAGCGGGGGGTACGCCTACGAGCAGTACTTC CAIRESGGYAYEQYF TRBV10-3 TRBD2 . TRBJ2-7
TGCGCCAGCAGCTTGGGTGGGACAGGGGCCTACGAGCAGTACTTC CASSLGGTGAYEQYF TRBV5-1 TRBD1 once TRBJ2-7
TGTGCCAGCAGCTTGGCCTCCGGGACAGGATACTACGAGCAGTACTTC CASSLASGTGYYEQYF TRBV5-4 TRBD1 few TRBJ2-7
TGTGCCAGCAGTCCCCCCCGGGGGGCGGGTGAGCAGTTCTTC CASSPPRGAGEQFF TRBV6-5 . . TRBJ2-1
TGTGCCACCAGTGATCCTGCAGGGGCGGTCCAAAACTACAATGAGCAGTTCTTC CATSDPAGAVQNYNEQFF TRBV24-1 . . TRBJ2-1
TGTGCCAGCAGTCGGAGAGGGGGCGCTGAGCAGTTCTTC CASSRRGGAEQFF TRBV6-4 TRBD1 . TRBJ2-1
TGTGCCAGCAGCTTGAGACTAGCGGGAGGCCCGATGGGGAATGAGCAGTTCTTC CASSLRLAGGPMGNEQFF TRBV5-5 TRBD2 . TRBJ2-1
TGTGCCAGCAGCGAACGGGGGGGGCAGCCCCAGCATTTT CASSERGGQPQHF TRBV7-2 . . TRBJ1-5
TGTGCCAGCAGTTTATCTCGGGGGGGATATGGCTACACCTTC CASSLSRGGYGYTF TRBV27 . . TRBJ1-2
TGTGCCACCAGTGGGGTAGCGGGAGGGCCGCGTACGCAGTATTTT CATSGVAGGPRTQYF TRBV24-1 TRBD2 . TRBJ2-3
TGTGCCAGCAGCTCCCAGAACAGGAACACCGGGGAGCTGTTTTTT CASSSQNRNTGELFF TRBV4-2 . . TRBJ2-2
TGTGCCAGCAGCTCCCTCGGGACAGGGTATGAAAAACTGTTTTTT CASSSLGTGYEKLFF TRBV5-5 TRBD1 . TRBJ1-4
TGTGCCAGCAGCCAAGGCAACCGGGACAGTGGAGAGACCCAGTACTTC CASSQGNRDSGETQYF TRBV14 TRBD1 . TRBJ2-5
TGCGCCAGCAGCCAAGATCCCGAGCGGGGGGATACAGATACGCAGTATTTT CASSQDPERGDTDTQYF TRBV4-3 TRBD2 . TRBJ2-3
TGTGCCAGCAGCCAAGAGGGACAGCTCTCTGGGGCCAACGTCCTGACTTTC CASSQEGQLSGANVLTF TRBV4-2 TRBD1 . TRBJ2-6
TGTGCCAGCAGCCAAGCAGGGGACTACGGGACCCAGTACTTC CASSQAGDYGTQYF TRBV3-1/TRBV3-2 . . TRBJ2-5